Listed below are T cell receptor beta chains from one sample, sequenced in a study of shared clonotypes between healthy human individuals. Sequencing was performed with immunoSEQ multiplex PCR; in TCRdb, only in-frame clones are kept and a portion is missing. The sample carries about 490,000 clones, around four fifths recorded once. Sequencing used PBMCs. The receptor set was obtained from a middle-aged woman in good health. Some clones in this sample may be carry-over from other donors' samples. Each CDR3 is given with its conserved first and last residue. Each record gives: J gene, clone size, V gene, D gene, CDR3 DNA, CDR3 protein. D genes are given only for firm matches. Clone size, where shown, is once, few, many, or a class for clones that have expanded.

TRBJ1-2	-	TRBV5-5	TRBD1	TGTGCCAGCAGCTTTATCGACAGGGGTGATCGAGGCTACACCTTC	CASSFIDRGDRGYTF
TRBJ2-7	-	TRBV7-9	TRBD2	TGTGCCAGCAGCTTAGCGGTGGCGGGAGGGGGCGAGCAGTACTTC	CASSLAVAGGGEQYF
TRBJ1-1	-	TRBV11-1	-	TGTGCCAGCAGCTTAACTCCTGGGGGGCTATTCTTT	CASSLTPGGLFF
TRBJ2-2	-	TRBV5-1	-	TGCGCCAGCAGCTTGTGGTGGCCCCGCGCGAACACCGGGGAGCTGTTTTTT	CASSLWWPRANTGELFF
TRBJ2-4	few	TRBV18	TRBD1	TGTGCCAGCTCACCTGGACAGGGTGTCAACATTCAGTACTTC	CASSPGQGVNIQYF
TRBJ2-4	-	TRBV5-1	TRBD2	TGCGCCAGCAGCTTGGACCGGGGAGGGGAGAACATTCAGTACTTC	CASSLDRGGENIQYF
TRBJ1-5	few	TRBV19	-	TGTGCCAGTAGGAAAGACAGGACTAGCAATCAGCCCCAGCATTTT	CASRKDRTSNQPQHF
TRBJ1-1	-	TRBV7-2	-	TGTGCCAGCAGCTTTGGGCTTCCGGGAGCCAACACTGAAGCTTTCTTT	CASSFGLPGANTEAFF
TRBJ2-5	-	TRBV6-1	-	TGTGCCAGCAGTGATATAGTGGGCAAAGAGACCCAGTACTTC	CASSDIVGKETQYF
TRBJ2-1	-	TRBV7-8	TRBD2	TGTGCCAGCAGCTTTACCGGGCCGACTAGCGGGAGAAGGAATGAGCAGTTCTTC	CASSFTGPTSGRRNEQFF
TRBJ2-1	-	TRBV5-6	TRBD2	TGTGCCAGCAGCTCGTTCACTAGCGGGTGGAATGAGCAGTTCTTC	CASSSFTSGWNEQFF
TRBJ1-6	-	TRBV7-2	-	TGTGCCAGCAGCTTAACCGCCGGGACGACGGGGAATTCACCCCTCCACTTT	CASSLTAGTTGNSPLHF
TRBJ2-1	-	TRBV2	TRBD2	TGTGCCAGCGGTAGGACTAGCGGTTACAATGAGCAGTTCTTC	CASGRTSGYNEQFF
TRBJ1-2	-	TRBV6-6	TRBD1	TGTGCCAGCAGTTACAGGGGGCAAGGGGGTGGCTACACCTTC	CASSYRGQGGGYTF
TRBJ2-7	-	TRBV11-3	-	TGTGCCAGCAGCTTAGGCCCCCCGGGACATAACGAGCAGTACTTC	CASSLGPPGHNEQYF
TRBJ1-4	-	TRBV4-2	TRBD1	TGTGCCAGCAGCCAAGAGACAGGGACTAATGAAAAACTGTTTTTT	CASSQETGTNEKLFF
TRBJ2-3	-	TRBV7-3	-	TGTGCCAGCAGCTTAGGGGCTAGCACAGATACGCAGTATTTT	CASSLGASTDTQYF
TRBJ2-1	-	TRBV4-2	-	TGTGCCAGCAGCCAAGGTGACTTGGCTGAGCAGTTCTTC	CASSQGDLAEQFF
TRBJ2-7	-	TRBV14	-	TGTGCCAGCAGCCCTCGGGGCAGGGAGACCTACGAGCAGTACTTC	CASSPRGRETYEQYF
TRBJ2-7	-	TRBV19	TRBD2	TGTGCCAGTAGTATAGGCACTAGCGGATCCTACGAGCAGTACTTC	CASSIGTSGSYEQYF
TRBJ2-5	-	TRBV15	-	TGTGCCACCAGCAGAGAGATGGGGGGCCGAGGGATTAGGGAGACCCAGTACTTC	CATSREMGGRGIRETQYF
TRBJ1-1	-	TRBV5-1	-	TGCGCCAGCACCCGAGGGGAAATGAACACTGAAGCTTTCTTT	CASTRGEMNTEAFF
TRBJ2-5	-	TRBV29-1	-	TGCAGCGTTGTGCCAGGGGACGGAGAGACCCAGTACTTC	CSVVPGDGETQYF
TRBJ2-7	-	TRBV6-1	-	TGTGCCAGCAGGGCACAGGGTACCCACGAGCAGTACTTC	CASRAQGTHEQYF
TRBJ1-2	-	TRBV5-1	-	TGCGCCAGCAGCTTGGTATTCCAGGGCACTAACTATGGCTACACCTTC	CASSLVFQGTNYGYTF
TRBJ2-1	once	TRBV27	TRBD2	TGTGCCAGCAGTTTATTGACGCCCACTAGCGGGACAAGCGATGAGCAGTTCTTC	CASSLLTPTSGTSDEQFF
TRBJ1-4	-	TRBV28	-	TGTGCCAGCAGGGCTGCAGGGGATTCTAATGAAAAACTGTTTTTT	CASRAAGDSNEKLFF
TRBJ2-3	once	TRBV5-5	-	TGTGCCAGCAGCCCACCAGGGGGGGCCAGCACAGATACGCAGTATTTT	CASSPPGGASTDTQYF
TRBJ1-1	-	TRBV18	-	TGTGCCAGCTCACCGCAGGGGACGTGGAACACTGAAGCTTTCTTT	CASSPQGTWNTEAFF
TRBJ1-1	few	TRBV5-6	-	TGTGCCAGCCACTTGATAGGGGCTGAGGGGACTGAAGCTTTCTTT	CASHLIGAEGTEAFF
TRBJ2-1	-	TRBV18	TRBD2	TGTGCCAGCTCACCAGGGACTAGCGGGACGAGCTCCTACAATGAGCAGTTCTTC	CASSPGTSGTSSYNEQFF
TRBJ2-1	-	TRBV7-3	TRBD2	TGTGCCAGCAGCCTCTCCTTCCTCGGCGGGAGTCTGGATGAGCAGTTCTTC	CASSLSFLGGSLDEQFF